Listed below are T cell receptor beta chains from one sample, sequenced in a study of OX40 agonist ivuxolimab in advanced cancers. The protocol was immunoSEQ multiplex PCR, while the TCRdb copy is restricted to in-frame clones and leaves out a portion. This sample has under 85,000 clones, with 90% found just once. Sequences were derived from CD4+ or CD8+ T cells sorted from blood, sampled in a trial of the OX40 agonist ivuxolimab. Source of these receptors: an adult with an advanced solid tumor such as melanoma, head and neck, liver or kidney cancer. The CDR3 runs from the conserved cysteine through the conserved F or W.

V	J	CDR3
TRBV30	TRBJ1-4	CARSDRANEKLFF
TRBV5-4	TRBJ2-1	CASSLSPSGSHEQFF
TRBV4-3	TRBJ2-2	CASSSRGRGELAGELFF
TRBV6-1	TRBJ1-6	CASSESGNSPLHF
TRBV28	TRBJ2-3	CASSSGDARHTQYF
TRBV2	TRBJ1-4	CASRSGTGVRGEKLFF
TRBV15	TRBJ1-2	CATSRDRGNYGYTF
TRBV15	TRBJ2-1	CATSRVRGQGRDEQFF
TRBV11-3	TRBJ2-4	CASSPQGGDIQYF
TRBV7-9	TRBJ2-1	CASSGPGLPDTSEQFF
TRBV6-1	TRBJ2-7	CASSEAGTSGRHF
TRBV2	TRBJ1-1	CASSGQGFEAFF
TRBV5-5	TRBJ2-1	CASSRELAGAREQFF
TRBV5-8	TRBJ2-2	CASSFTSGFRAGELFF
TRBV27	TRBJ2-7	CARTQGRALEQYF
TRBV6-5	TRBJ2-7	CASRHPASAYEQYF
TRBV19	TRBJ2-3	CASRTSGSTDTQYF